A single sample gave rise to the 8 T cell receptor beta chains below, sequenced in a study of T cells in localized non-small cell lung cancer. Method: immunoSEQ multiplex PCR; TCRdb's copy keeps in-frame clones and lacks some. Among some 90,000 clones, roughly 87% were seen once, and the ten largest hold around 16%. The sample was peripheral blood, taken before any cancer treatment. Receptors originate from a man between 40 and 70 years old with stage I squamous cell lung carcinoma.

CDR3 sequence (DNA): TGTGCCAGCAGCCGTTTTAAGGGACAGGGCCATTGGACTGAAGCTTTCTTT. Its translation: CASSRFKGQGHWTEAFF. The gene calls are TRBV7-9 and TRBJ1-1, with 9 bases aligning to TRBD1. After removal of 5 bases from V and 5 bases from J, the junction contained 15 bases not matched to a gene. This CDR3 is 17 amino acids long. The germline V gene has CDR1 SEHNR and CDR2 FQNEAQ (reference sequence).

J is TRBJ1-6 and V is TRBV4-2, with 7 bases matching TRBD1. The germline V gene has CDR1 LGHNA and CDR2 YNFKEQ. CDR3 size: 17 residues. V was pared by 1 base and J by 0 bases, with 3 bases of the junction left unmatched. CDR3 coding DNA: TGTGCCAGCAGCCAAGCAAGGGGGCACTCCTATAATTCACCCCTCCACTTT. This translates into CASSQARGHSYNSPLHF.

In nucleotides, the CDR3 is TGTGCCAGCAGTCTTACCGGGACAGGGACCTACGAGCAGTACTTC. Translation: CASSLTGTGTYEQYF. The chain is built from TRBV27 and TRBJ2-7, with 9 nucleotides matching TRBD1. V lost 5 bases to trimming and J lost 2 bases; unmatched junction nucleotides: 7. In germline, CDR1 is MNHEY, CDR2 SMNVEV (reference sequence). This CDR3 is 15 amino acids long.

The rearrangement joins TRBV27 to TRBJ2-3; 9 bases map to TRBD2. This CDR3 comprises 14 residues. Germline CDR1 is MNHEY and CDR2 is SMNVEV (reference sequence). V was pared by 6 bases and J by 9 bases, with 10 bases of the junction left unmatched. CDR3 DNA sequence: TGTGCCAGCAGAGTATTAGCGGGGGAGGGGACGCAGTATTTT. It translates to CASRVLAGEGTQYF.

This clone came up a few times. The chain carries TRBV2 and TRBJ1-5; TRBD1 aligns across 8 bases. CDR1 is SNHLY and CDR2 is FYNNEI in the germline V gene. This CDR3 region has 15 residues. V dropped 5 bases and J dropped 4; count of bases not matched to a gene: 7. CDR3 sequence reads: CASSPRRTGNQPQHF. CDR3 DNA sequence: TGTGCCAGCAGTCCCCGAAGGACAGGGAATCAGCCCCAGCATTTT.

In DNA form, the CDR3 reads TGTGCCAGTATTAACAAGGGCGAGCAGTACTTC. The encoded protein is CASINKGEQYF. The chain links TRBV7-9 to TRBJ2-7; D is unclear. V was pared by 9 bases and J by 6 bases, with 12 bases between. The CDR3 consists of 11 residues. Germline V gene sequence: CDR1 SEHNR, CDR2 FQNEAQ (reference sequence).

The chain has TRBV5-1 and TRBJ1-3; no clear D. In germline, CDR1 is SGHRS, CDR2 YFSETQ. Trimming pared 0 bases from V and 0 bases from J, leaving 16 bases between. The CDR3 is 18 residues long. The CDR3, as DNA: TGCGCCAGCAGCTTGGGGCCCCAGGACGTAAACTCTGGAAACACCATATATTTT. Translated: CASSLGPQDVNSGNTIYF.

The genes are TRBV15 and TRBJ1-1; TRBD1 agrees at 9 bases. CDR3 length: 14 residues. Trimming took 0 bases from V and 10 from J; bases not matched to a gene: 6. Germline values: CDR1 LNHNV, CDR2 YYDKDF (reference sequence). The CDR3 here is CATSRDVRQGGAFF. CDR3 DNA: TGTGCCACCAGCAGAGATGTGCGACAGGGGGGAGCTTTCTTT.